These 21 T cell receptor beta chains were all obtained from the same sample, sequenced in a study of blood T cell repertoires in COVID-19. The data were produced by immunoSEQ multiplex PCR, yet TCRdb's version contains in-frame clones alone and is incomplete. The sample contains under 200,000 clones, roughly 80% of which appear only once. What was sequenced was PBMCs or T cells enriched from blood (not recorded which). The receptor set was obtained from a man between 45 and 60 years old who had recovered from COVID-19.

V and J are TRBV25-1 and TRBJ2-1; D is perhaps TRBD2 (5 bases). V dropped 2 bases and J dropped 0 bases, with 11 bases sitting between them. The CDR3 runs to 16 residues. Looked up from germline, CDR1 is MGHDK and CDR2 is SYGVNS. The CDR3 sequence is CASSEIGGLSYNEQFF. The CDR3 nucleotides are TGTGCCAGCAGTGAAATCGGAGGCCTCTCCTACAATGAGCAGTTCTTC.

V usage is TRBV27 and J usage is TRBJ2-4, with 7 positions matching TRBD2. CDR1 MNHEY and CDR2 SMNVEV come from the germline V gene (reference sequence). J was trimmed by 8 bases and V by 4 bases; bases with no gene match: 8. The CDR3 length is 14 residues. The CDR3 nucleotides read TGTGCCAGCAGTTCCGAATGGGGGAGGGACATTCAGTACTTC. It specifies CASSSEWGRDIQYF.

J is TRBJ2-5 and V is TRBV5-6, with D maybe TRBD2 (5 bases). The CDR3 runs to 14 residues. Germline V CDR1 and CDR2: SGHDT, YYEEEE. With 0 bases removed from V and 3 bases from J, the gap between germline ends came to 9 bases. Written as DNA, the CDR3 is TGTGCCAGCAGCTTGGTGTCTAGCAAAGAGACCCAGTACTTC. Translating gives CASSLVSSKETQYF.

This rearrangement joins TRBV9 to TRBJ2-1; TRBD2 matches at 8 bases. The J segment lost 10 bases and the V segment lost 5 bases, leaving 11 bases of the junction unmatched. The CDR3 loop spans 14 amino acids. CDR1 and CDR2 from the germline V gene are SGDLS and YYNGEE. CDR3 sequence: CASRPMGRGEEQFF. In DNA, the CDR3 is TGTGCCAGCAGACCTATGGGGCGGGGGGAGGAGCAGTTCTTC.

The chain recombines TRBV28 with TRBJ1-1; 12 nucleotides match TRBD1. The CDR3 consists of 22 residues. The germline V gene encodes CDR1 MDHEN and CDR2 SYDVKM. Trimming took 3 bases from V and 0 from J; bases not matched to a gene: 20. The CDR3, as DNA: TGTGCCAGCAGTTTTATAACCGCGGGACAGGGGGCCCTCGGGACCTTGAACACTGAAGCTTTCTTT. Protein sequence: CASSFITAGQGALGTLNTEAFF.

This chain uses TRBV24-1 with TRBJ1-2; possibly TRBD1 for D (5 bases). Germline CDR1 reads KGHDR; CDR2 reads SFDVKD. CDR3 size: 18 residues. Deletions cut 0 bases from V and 2 bases from J, with 18 bases between. The CDR3: CATSDLYYSGLGNYGYTF. The DNA for the CDR3 is TGTGCCACCAGTGATTTGTATTACTCAGGGTTGGGGAACTATGGCTACACCTTC.

This clone was counted once. The chain uses TRBV2 and TRBJ1-2; 7 bases line up with TRBD1. With 4 bases clipped from V and 2 bases from J, the junction kept 7 bases outside the gene matches. The CDR3 spans 15 residues. Germline V CDR1 and CDR2: SNHLY, FYNNEI. This chain's CDR3 is CASSAGQGVNYGYTF. CDR3 nucleotides: TGTGCCAGCAGTGCTGGCCAGGGGGTCAACTATGGCTACACCTTC.

This clone was counted between two and nine times. The chain links TRBV7-9 to TRBJ2-2; the D is unclear. CDR1 SEHNR and CDR2 FQNEAQ come from the germline V gene (reference sequence). CDR3 length: 15 amino acids. V was pared by 3 bases and J by 1 base, with 9 bases between. The CDR3 DNA is TGTGCCAGCAGCTTGCTGTCAGGGAACACCGGGGAGCTGTTTTTT. Translating it yields CASSLLSGNTGELFF.

V is TRBV19 and J is TRBJ2-3; 9 bases agree with TRBD2. Germline values: CDR1 LNHDA, CDR2 SQIVND (reference sequence). The CDR3 is made up of 16 amino acids. V gave up 6 bases and J gave up 1 base; unmatched junction bases: 8. CDR3 nucleotides: TGTGCCAGTAGAGTCCGGGAGCGGGGGGGCACAGATACGCAGTATTTT. This gives the protein CASRVRERGGTDTQYF.

This chain uses TRBV4-3 with TRBJ2-4; TRBD1 matches 7 bases. V dropped 0 bases and J dropped 0; count of bases not matched to a gene: 14. Germline CDR1 is LGHNA and CDR2 is YSLEER. CDR3 length equals 20 residues. The CDR3 nucleotides are TGCGCCAGCAGCCAAGAATGGGCCTCTGGGACAGCTCTAGCCAAAAACATTCAGTACTTC. It is translated as CASSQEWASGTALAKNIQYF.

The V call is TRBV27, the J call TRBJ1-5; D uncertain. With 6 bases removed from V and 0 bases from J, the gap between germline ends came to 6 bases. Germline V gene lookup returns CDR1 MNHEY and CDR2 SMNVEV (reference sequence). There are 13 residues in the CDR3. CDR3 coding DNA: TGTGCCAGCAGGGCTTATAGCAATCAGCCCCAGCATTTT. It codes for CASRAYSNQPQHF.

The sample holds one count of this clone. This chain joins TRBV6-2 or TRBV6-3 and TRBJ1-5; TRBD1 aligns across 9 bases. CDR1 is MNHEY, CDR2 SVGEGT, per germline. The CDR3 extends over 15 amino acids. Losses at the gene ends were 6 bases for V and 0 bases for J; bases not matched to a gene: 3. This CDR3 is CASSKDRGSNQPQHF. The CDR3 nucleotides are TGTGCCAGCAGCAAGGACAGGGGTAGCAATCAGCCCCAGCATTTT.

The chain combines TRBV4-1 with TRBJ2-5; D perhaps matches TRBD1 (6 bases). CDR1 MGHRA and CDR2 YSYEKL come from the germline V gene. The CDR3 loop spans 16 amino acids. The ends were cut back, 2 bases at V and 4 bases at J, with 17 bases in the middle. The CDR3 nucleotides read TGCGCCAGCAGCCAACAGACCGGGACAAGGCCAGAGACCCAGTACTTC. Translating gives CASSQQTGTRPETQYF.

This clone has just one count. The sample contains more than one DNA sequence encoding this CDR3. This rearrangement joins TRBV6-5 to TRBJ2-1, with 11 bases that match TRBD2. Germline V gene data show CDR1 as MNHEY and CDR2 as SVGAGI. Trimming cost V 5 bases and J 4 bases; bases outside gene matches: 4. The CDR3 sequence is 15 residues long. The CDR3 DNA reads TGTGCCAGCAGTATTACTAGCGGGGGTTACAATGAGCAGTTCTTC. Translated: CASSITSGGYNEQFF.

This clone showed up just once. The V and J genes are TRBV9 and TRBJ2-5; TRBD2 matches at 12 bases. This CDR3 is 18 amino acids long. V gave up 2 bases and J gave up 2 bases; unmatched junction bases: 10. The germline gives CDR1 SGDLS, CDR2 YYNGEE. The CDR3 loop is CASSVSSSGGAGQETQYF. The DNA for the CDR3 is TGTGCCAGCAGCGTTTCGTCTAGCGGGGGGGCGGGTCAAGAGACCCAGTACTTC.

V is TRBV20-1 and J is TRBJ1-1; TRBD1 might be the D (6 bases). This CDR3 has 15 residues. Germline CDR1 DFQATT, CDR2 SNEGSKA (reference sequence). V lost 3 bases and J lost 5, with 19 bases in between. CDR3 nucleotides: TGCAGTGCTAGTCCCACCTCGGGAGGGGGGACTGAAGCTTTCTTT. This codes for CSASPTSGGGTEAFF.

In its sample, this clone was seen once. The rearrangement uses TRBV29-1 and TRBJ1-4, with a possible D match to TRBD1 (6 bases). Germline V gene data show CDR1 as SQVTM and CDR2 as ANQGSEA. V lost 5 bases, J lost 1 base, and 11 bases lay in between. The CDR3 is 14 amino acids. For the CDR3, the DNA is TGCAGCGTTCGGACAGATAAAACTAATGAAAAACTGTTTTTT. It specifies CSVRTDKTNEKLFF.

The rearrangement joins TRBV18 to TRBJ1-2; 8 bases agree with TRBD1. Per the germline V gene, CDR1 is KGHSH and CDR2 is LQKENI. The CDR3 has 13 amino acids. Unmatched junction bases numbered 4, after V lost 3 bases and J lost 7 bases. CDR3 nucleotide sequence: TGTGCCAGCTCACCGACAGGGGAAGGTGGCTACACCTTC. Protein product: CASSPTGEGGYTF.

This chain uses TRBV10-3 with TRBJ1-4; no reliable D call. CDR3 length: 14 residues. Germline-derived CDR1 and CDR2 are ENHRY and SYGVKD. V lost 3 bases and J 7 bases, leaving 12 bases between the germline ends. CDR3 loop: CAISDFPEGEKLFF. The CDR3 nucleotides read TGTGCCATCAGTGACTTTCCGGAGGGTGAAAAACTGTTTTTT.

This clone has only one observation. The V call is TRBV7-9, the J call TRBJ1-2, with D possibly TRBD1 on 5 matching bases. Looked up from germline, CDR1 is SEHNR and CDR2 is FQNEAQ (reference sequence). V dropped 4 bases and J dropped 0 bases, with 15 bases sitting between them. The CDR3 totals 16 residues. DNA for the CDR3: TGTGCCAGCAGCTCGGACATGAACTTAGCTAACTATGGCTACACCTTC. It is translated as CASSSDMNLANYGYTF.

This clone was recorded once. CDR3 DNA sequence: TGTGCCAGCAGCCAATCTCGGGGACAGATGAGCTATGGCTACACCTTC. It encodes CASSQSRGQMSYGYTF. The chain combines TRBV16 with TRBJ1-2, with 7 bases that match TRBD1. Germline V gene data show CDR1 as KGHSY and CDR2 as FQNENV. V shed 0 bases and J 4 bases; nucleotides not matched to a gene: 8. The CDR3 runs 16 residues.